This passage covers 4 T cell receptor beta chains from one sample sequenced in a study of blood T cell repertoires in COVID-19. Sequencing was performed with immunoSEQ multiplex PCR; in TCRdb, only in-frame clones are kept and a portion is missing. The table includes approximately 220,000 clones, 70% to 90% detected once. Source material: peripheral blood. The receptors stem from a man aged 35 to 55 with acute or convalescent COVID-19.

V and J are TRBV27 and TRBJ1-5; the D gene is possibly TRBD1 (6 bases). Trimming removed 5 bases from V and 7 bases from J, with 12 bases in between. The CDR3 extends over 13 amino acids. Germline V CDR1 and CDR2: MNHEY, SMNVEV (reference sequence). DNA of the CDR3: TGTGCCAGCAGTCCGCCGACAGGACAGCCCCAGCATTTT. It translates to CASSPPTGQPQHF.

This clone appeared a few times. The rearrangement uses TRBV4-3 and TRBJ1-2; 7 bases fit TRBD1. Germline V gene lookup returns CDR1 LGHNA and CDR2 YSLEER. Trimming removed 0 bases from V and 4 bases from J; junction bases left unmatched: 11. This CDR3 spans 17 amino acids. The DNA of the CDR3 is TGCGCCAGCAGCCAAGATCGCCTAGAGGGGGCGGCCTATGGCTACACCTTC. Its protein is CASSQDRLEGAAYGYTF.

This chain uses TRBV5-1 with TRBJ2-7; tentatively, D is TRBD2 (6 bases). The CDR3 has 14 amino acids. Germline CDR1 SGHRS, CDR2 YFSETQ. Trimming took off 0 bases at V and 4 bases at J, with 11 bases between the two ends. In nucleotides, the CDR3 is TGCGCCAGCAGCTTGGGTCAGGAGGGTTACGAGCAGTACTTC. This sequence encodes CASSLGQEGYEQYF.

This clone was recorded once. The rearrangement joins TRBV5-1 to TRBJ1-2; unclear D gene. Germline loops: CDR1 SGHRS, CDR2 YFSETQ. The CDR3 length is 13 residues. V lost 0 bases, J lost 4 bases, and 7 bases lay in between. Written as DNA, the CDR3 is TGCGCCAGCAGCTTGGTGGAGGGCTATGGCTACACCTTC. It is translated as CASSLVEGYGYTF.